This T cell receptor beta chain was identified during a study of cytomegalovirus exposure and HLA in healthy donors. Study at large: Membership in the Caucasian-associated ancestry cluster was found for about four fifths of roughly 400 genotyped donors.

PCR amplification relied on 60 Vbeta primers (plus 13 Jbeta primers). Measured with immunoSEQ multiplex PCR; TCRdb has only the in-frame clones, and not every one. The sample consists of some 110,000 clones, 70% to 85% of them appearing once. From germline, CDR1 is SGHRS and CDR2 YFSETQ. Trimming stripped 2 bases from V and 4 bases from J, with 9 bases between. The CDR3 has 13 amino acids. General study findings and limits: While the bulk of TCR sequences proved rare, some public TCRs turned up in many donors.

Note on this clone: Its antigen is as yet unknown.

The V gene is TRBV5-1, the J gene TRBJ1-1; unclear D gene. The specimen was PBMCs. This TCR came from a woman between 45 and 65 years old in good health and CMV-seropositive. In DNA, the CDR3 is TGCGCCAGCAGCTTTGATGTCAGCACTGAAGCTTTCTTT. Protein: CASSFDVSTEAFF.